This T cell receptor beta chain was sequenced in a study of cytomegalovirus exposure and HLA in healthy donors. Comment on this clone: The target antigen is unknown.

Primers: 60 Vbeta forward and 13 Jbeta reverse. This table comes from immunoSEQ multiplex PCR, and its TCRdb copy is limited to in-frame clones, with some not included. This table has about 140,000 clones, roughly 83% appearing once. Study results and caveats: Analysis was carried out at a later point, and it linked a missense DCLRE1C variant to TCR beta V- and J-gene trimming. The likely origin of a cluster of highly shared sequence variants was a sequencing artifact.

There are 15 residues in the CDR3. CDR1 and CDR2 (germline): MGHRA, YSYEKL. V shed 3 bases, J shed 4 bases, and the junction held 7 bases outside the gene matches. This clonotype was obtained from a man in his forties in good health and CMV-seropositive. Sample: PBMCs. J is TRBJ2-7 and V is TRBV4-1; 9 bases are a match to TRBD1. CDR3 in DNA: TGCGCCAGCAGCCACTTGGGACAGGGTCTTTACGAGCAGTACTTC. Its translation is CASSHLGQGLYEQYF.